This T cell receptor (beta chain) stems from a study of T cell repertoires in cytomegalovirus infection (dated by TCRdb to about 2019). As for the study more broadly: Peptide stimulations targeted recently identified HLA-C-restricted CMV epitopes, whose presentation resists viral immunomodulation, together with well-studied HLA-B-restricted epitopes. Donor HLA type was relevant to the analysis, because carriage of CMV infection together with the matching HLA type was indicated by public TCR beta signatures.

Unmatched junction bases come to 4, with V trimmed by 3 bases and J by 3 bases. The germline V gene (reference sequence) gives CDR1 as DFQATT and CDR2 as SNEGSKA. There are 14 amino acids in the CDR3, from cysteine to phenylalanine inclusive. Only CDR3 DNA is held: 42 bases, read in frame from base 1. Overall study outcomes, separate from this receptor: Cumulative frequency of public TCR beta family members discriminated carriers of CMV infection plus the relevant HLA type in this cohort and an independent approximately 360-donor cohort. The ex vivo response was dominated by HLA-C-restricted CMV-specific TCR beta clonotypes, which also provided the single most frequent clonotype in two of eight donors.

This clonotype was detected a few times. The target of this receptor is not known. Within one base of it there is no much larger clone, and no base qualities were kept. Explained via the paper, the treatment or condition label denotes: in vitro stimulation with specific CMV peptide epitopes to enrich CMV-specific T cells. TCRdb shows the sequencer as Illumina HiSeq 1500. Starting from the raw public reads, TCRdb applied fastp trimming at Q25, assembled clones with MiXCR and retained in-frame beta chains. Rows are combined by CDR3 protein, so each entry shows the most common genes and DNA. A total of approximately 120,000 distinct CDR3 sequences appear in this sample, over 30% of them only once. The biggest ten clones account for approximately 59% of the sample.

The chain joins TRBV20-1 to TRBJ2-3, and TRBD1 aligns with 9 junction nucleotides. The sample in question was CD8+ T cells from cultured PBMCs, obtained from culture after CMV antigen stimulation. This sequence originates from a human donor in good health (CMV status not recorded). Some clones in this sample may be carry-over from other donors' samples. CDR3 region: CSARDRGQTDTQYF. The DNA is as follows: TGCAGTGCTAGGGACAGGGGTCAAACAGATACGCAGTATTTT.